Detailed here is one T cell receptor beta chain. Its cognate antigen is unknown. The data stem from a study of OX40 agonist ivuxolimab in advanced cancers. Overall study: Partial responses were recorded for three patients, including one with hepatocellular carcinoma and two with cutaneous melanoma. Points from the study as a whole: It was also the case that some nonresponders had low normalized T-cell clonal expansion.

There are 14 residues in the CDR3. V gave up 1 base and J gave up 1 base, with 8 bases separating them. From germline, CDR1 is SGHTS and CDR2 YDEGEE. The assay was immunoSEQ multiplex PCR, and TCRdb's table has in-frame clones only and misses some. The sample shows tens of thousands of clones, roughly four fifths of them seen only once. The source is an adult with an advanced solid tumor such as melanoma, head and neck, liver or kidney cancer. The chain couples TRBV5-8 to TRBJ1-1; D unclear. Specimen: CD4+ or CD8+ T cells sorted from blood, collected in a trial of the OX40 agonist ivuxolimab. The CDR3 sequence is CASSLSGSNTEAFF. The DNA for the CDR3 is TGTGCCAGCAGCTTGTCTGGGTCGAACACTGAAGCTTTCTTT.